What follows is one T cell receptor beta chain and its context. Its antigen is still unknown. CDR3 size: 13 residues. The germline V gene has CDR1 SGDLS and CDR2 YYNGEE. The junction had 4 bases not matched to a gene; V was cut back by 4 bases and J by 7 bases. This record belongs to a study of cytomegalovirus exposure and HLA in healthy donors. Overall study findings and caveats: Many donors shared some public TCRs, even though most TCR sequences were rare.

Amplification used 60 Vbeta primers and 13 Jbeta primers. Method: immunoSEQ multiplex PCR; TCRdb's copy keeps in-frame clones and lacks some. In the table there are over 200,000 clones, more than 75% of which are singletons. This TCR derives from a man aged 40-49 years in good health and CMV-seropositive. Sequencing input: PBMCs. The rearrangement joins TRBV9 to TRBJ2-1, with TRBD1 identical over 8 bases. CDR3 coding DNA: TGTGCCAGCAGCCCCAACAGGGGGAATGAGCAGTTCTTC. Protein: CASSPNRGNEQFF.